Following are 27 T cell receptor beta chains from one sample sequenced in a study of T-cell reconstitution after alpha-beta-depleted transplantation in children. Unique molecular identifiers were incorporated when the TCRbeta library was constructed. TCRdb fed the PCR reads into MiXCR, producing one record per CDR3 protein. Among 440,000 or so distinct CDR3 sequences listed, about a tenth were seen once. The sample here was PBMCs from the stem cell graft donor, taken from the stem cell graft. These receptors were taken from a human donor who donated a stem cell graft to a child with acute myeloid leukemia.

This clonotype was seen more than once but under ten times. The CDR3 sequence: CASGQGTSTDTQYF. The CDR3 nucleotides are TGCGCCAGCGGACAGGGGACTAGCACAGATACGCAGTATTTT. This chain joins TRBV5-1 and TRBJ2-3, with 9 bases lining up with TRBD1. Germline V gene sequence: CDR1 SGHRS, CDR2 YFSETQ. The length of the CDR3 is 14 residues. V lost 7 bases to trimming and J lost 0 bases; unmatched junction nucleotides: 3. Together with reference TRBV5-1 and TRBJ2-3, the CDR3 gives the full variable domain: KAGVTQTPRYLIKTRGQQVTLSCSPISGHRSVSWYQQTPGQGLQFLFEYFSETQRNKGNFPGRFSGRQFSNSRSEMNVSTLELGDSALYLCASGQGTSTDTQYFGPGTRLTVL.

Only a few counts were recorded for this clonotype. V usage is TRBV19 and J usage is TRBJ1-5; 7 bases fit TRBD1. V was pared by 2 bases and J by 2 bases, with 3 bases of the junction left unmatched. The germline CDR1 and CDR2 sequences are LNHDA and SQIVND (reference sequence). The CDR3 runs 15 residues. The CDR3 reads CASSINGQGNQPQHF. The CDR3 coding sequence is TGTGCCAGTAGTATAAATGGACAGGGCAATCAGCCCCAGCATTTT.

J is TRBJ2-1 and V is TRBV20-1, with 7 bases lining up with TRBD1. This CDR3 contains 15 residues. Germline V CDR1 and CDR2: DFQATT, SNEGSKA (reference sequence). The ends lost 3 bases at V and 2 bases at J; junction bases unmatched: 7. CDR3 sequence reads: CSASPLQGTYNEQFF. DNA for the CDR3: TGCAGTGCTAGTCCTTTACAGGGGACCTACAATGAGCAGTTCTTC.

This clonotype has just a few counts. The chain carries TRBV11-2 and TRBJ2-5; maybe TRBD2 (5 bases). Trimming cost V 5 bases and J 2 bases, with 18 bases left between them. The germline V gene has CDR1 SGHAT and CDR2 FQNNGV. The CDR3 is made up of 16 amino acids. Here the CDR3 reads CASSRPGLAPQETQYF. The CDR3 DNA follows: TGTGCCAGCAGCCGCCCCGGACTCGCACCTCAAGAGACCCAGTACTTC.

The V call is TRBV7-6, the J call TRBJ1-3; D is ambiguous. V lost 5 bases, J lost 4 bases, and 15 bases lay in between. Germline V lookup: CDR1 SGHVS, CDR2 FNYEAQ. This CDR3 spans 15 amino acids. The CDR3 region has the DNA TGTGCCAGCAGCCAAGGGATAATCGCCGGAAACACCATATATTTT. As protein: CASSQGIIAGNTIYF.

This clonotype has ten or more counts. The DNA of the CDR3 is TGTGCCAGCAGCCAAGATCTAGCGGGAGGATATGAGCAGTTCTTC. Translation gives CASSQDLAGGYEQFF. V gene TRBV4-2 combines with J gene TRBJ2-1; TRBD2 matches at 11 bases. The CDR3 spans 15 residues. V lost 0 bases to trimming and J lost 8 bases; unmatched junction nucleotides: 3. Looked up from germline, CDR1 is LGHNA and CDR2 is YNFKEQ.

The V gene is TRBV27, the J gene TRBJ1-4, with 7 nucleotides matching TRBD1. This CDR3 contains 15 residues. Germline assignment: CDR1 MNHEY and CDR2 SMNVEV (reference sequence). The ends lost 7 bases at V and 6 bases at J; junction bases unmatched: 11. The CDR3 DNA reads TGTGCCAGCACCCCCGGCGTGGGACAGCATGAAAAACTGTTTTTT. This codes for CASTPGVGQHEKLFF.

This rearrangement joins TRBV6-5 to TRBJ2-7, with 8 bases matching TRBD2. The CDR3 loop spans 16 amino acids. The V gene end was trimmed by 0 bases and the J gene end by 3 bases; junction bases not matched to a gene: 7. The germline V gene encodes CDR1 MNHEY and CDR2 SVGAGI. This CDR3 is CASSYSSAGGLYEQYF. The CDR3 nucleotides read TGTGCCAGCAGTTACTCATCGGCGGGAGGTCTCTACGAGCAGTACTTC.

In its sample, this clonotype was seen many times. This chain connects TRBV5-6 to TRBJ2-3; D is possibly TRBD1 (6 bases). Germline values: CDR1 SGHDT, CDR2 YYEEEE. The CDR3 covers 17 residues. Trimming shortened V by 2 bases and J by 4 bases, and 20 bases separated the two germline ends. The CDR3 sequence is CASSFGITGSVADTQYF. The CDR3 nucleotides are TGTGCCAGCAGCTTTGGAATTACAGGGTCCGTCGCAGATACGCAGTATTTT. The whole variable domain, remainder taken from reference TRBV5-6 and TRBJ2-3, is DAGVTQSPTHLIKTRGQQVTLRCSPKSGHDTVSWYQQALGQGPQFIFQYYEEEERQRGNFPDRFSGHQFPNYSSELNVNALLLGDSALYLCASSFGITGSVADTQYFGPGTRLTVL.

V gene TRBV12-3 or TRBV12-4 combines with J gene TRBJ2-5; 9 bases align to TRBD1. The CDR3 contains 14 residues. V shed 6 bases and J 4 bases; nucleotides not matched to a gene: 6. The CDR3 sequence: CASRSTGGAETQYF. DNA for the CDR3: TGTGCCAGCAGATCTACAGGGGGCGCAGAGACCCAGTACTTC.

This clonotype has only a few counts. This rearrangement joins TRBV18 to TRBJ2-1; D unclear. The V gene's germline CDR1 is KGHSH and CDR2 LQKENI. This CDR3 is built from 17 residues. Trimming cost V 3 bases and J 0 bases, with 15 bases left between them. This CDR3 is CASSPLSGQGSYNEQFF. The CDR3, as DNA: TGTGCCAGCTCACCGCTTTCAGGCCAAGGCTCCTACAATGAGCAGTTCTTC. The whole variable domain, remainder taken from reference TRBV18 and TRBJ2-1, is NAGVMQNPRHLVRRRGQEARLRCSPMKGHSHVYWYRQLPEEGLKFMVYLQKENIIDESGMPKERFSAEFPKEGPSILRIQQVVRGDSAAYFCASSPLSGQGSYNEQFFGPGTRLTVL.

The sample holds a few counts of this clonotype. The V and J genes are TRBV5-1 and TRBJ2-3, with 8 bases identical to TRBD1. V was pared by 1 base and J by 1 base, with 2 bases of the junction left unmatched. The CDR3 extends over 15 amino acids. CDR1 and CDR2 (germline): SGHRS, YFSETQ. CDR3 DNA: TGCGCCAGCAGCTTGACAGGGGGACGCACAGATACGCAGTATTTT. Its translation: CASSLTGGRTDTQYF.

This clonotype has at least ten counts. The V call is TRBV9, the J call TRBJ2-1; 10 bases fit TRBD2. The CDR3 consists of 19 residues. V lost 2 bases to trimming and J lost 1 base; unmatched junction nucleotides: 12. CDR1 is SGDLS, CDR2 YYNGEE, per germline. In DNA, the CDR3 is TGTGCCAGCAGCGTGGAGAGTCTAGCGGGAGTTTTGTCCTACAATGAGCAGTTCTTC. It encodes CASSVESLAGVLSYNEQFF.

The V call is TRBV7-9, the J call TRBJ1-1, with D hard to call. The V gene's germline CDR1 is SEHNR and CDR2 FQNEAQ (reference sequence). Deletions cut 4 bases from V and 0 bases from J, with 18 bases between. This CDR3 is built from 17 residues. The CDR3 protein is CASSSPPEALMNTEAFF. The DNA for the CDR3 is TGTGCCAGCAGCTCGCCCCCAGAGGCCTTAATGAACACTGAAGCTTTCTTT.

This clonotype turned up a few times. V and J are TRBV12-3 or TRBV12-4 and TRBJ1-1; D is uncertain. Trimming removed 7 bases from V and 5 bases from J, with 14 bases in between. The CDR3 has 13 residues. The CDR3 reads CASISSGRTEAFF. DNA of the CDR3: TGTGCCAGCATCTCTTCCGGCAGGACTGAAGCTTTCTTT.

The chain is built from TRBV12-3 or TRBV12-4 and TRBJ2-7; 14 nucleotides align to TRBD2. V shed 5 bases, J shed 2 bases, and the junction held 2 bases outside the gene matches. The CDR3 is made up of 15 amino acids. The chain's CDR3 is CASSGTSGSPYEQYF. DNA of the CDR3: TGTGCCAGCAGTGGGACTAGCGGGAGCCCCTACGAGCAGTACTTC.

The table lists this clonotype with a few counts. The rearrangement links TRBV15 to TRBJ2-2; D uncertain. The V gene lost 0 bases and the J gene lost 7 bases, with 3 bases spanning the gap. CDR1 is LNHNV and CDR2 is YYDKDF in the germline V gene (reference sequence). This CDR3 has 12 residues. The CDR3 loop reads CATSRDRGELFF. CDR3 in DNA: TGTGCCACCAGCAGAGATCGCGGGGAGCTGTTTTTT.

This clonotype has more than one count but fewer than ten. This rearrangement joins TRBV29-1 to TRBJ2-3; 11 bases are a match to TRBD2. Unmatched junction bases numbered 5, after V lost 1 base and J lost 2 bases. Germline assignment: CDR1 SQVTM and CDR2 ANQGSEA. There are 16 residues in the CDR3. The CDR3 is CSVEVPLAGDTDTQYF. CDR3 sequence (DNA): TGCAGCGTTGAAGTCCCACTAGCGGGGGACACAGATACGCAGTATTTT.

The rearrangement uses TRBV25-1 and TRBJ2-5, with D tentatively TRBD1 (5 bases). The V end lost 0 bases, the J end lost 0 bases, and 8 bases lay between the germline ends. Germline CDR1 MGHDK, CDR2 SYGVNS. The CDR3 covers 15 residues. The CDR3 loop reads CASSEYGRDQETQYF. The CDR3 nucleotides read TGTGCCAGCAGTGAATATGGCAGGGACCAAGAGACCCAGTACTTC. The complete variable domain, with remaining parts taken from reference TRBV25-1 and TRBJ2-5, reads EADIYQTPRYLVIGTGKKITLECSQTMGHDKMYWYQQDPGMELHLIHYSYGVNSTEKGDLSSESTVSRIRTEHFPLTLESARPSHTSQYLCASSEYGRDQETQYFGPGTRLLVL.

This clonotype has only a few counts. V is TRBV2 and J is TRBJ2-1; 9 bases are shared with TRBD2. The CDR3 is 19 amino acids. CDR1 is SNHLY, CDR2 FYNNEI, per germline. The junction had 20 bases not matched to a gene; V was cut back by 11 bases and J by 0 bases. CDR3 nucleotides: TGTGCCTTCTGTTTAAGACTGGCGGGGGGGCGCGTCTCCTACAATGAGCAGTTCTTC. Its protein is CAFCLRLAGGRVSYNEQFF. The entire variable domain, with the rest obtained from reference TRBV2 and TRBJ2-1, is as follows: EPEVTQTPSHQVTQMGQEVILRCVPISNHLYFYWYRQILGQKVEFLVSFYNNEISEKSEIFDDQFSVERPDGSNFTLKIRSTKLEDSAMYFCAFCLRLAGGRVSYNEQFFGPGTRLTVL.

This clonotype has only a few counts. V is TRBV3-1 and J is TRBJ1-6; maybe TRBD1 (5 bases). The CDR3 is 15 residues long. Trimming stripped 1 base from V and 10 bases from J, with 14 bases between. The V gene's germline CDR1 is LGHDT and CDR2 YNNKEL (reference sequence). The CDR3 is CASSQVVGGVSPLHF. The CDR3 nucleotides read TGTGCCAGCAGCCAAGTTGTGGGGGGAGTCTCACCCCTCCACTTT.

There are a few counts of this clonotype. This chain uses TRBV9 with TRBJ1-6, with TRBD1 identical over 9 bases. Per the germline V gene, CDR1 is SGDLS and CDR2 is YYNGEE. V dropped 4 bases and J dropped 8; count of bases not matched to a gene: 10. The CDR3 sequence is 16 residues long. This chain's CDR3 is CASSPTQDRGDSPLHF. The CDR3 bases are TGTGCCAGCAGCCCAACCCAGGACAGGGGTGATTCACCCCTCCACTTT.

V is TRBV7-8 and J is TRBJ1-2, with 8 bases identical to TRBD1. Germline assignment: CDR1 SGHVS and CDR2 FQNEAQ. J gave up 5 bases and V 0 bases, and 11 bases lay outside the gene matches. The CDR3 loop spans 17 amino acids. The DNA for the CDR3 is TGTGCCAGCAGCTTAGCAGGGCAGGGGGCGGCAGGTTATGGCTACACCTTC. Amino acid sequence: CASSLAGQGAAGYGYTF.

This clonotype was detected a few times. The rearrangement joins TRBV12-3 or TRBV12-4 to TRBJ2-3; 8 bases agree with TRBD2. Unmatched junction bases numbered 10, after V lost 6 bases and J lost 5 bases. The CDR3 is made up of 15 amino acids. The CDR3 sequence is CASSPTAGGGDTQYF. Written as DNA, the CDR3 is TGTGCCAGCAGCCCTACCGCGGGGGGCGGAGATACGCAGTATTTT.

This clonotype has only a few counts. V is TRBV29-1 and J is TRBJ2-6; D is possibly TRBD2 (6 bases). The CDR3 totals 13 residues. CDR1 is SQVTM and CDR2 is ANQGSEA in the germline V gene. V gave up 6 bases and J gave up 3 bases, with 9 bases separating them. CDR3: CSVFGSGANVLTF. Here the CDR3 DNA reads TGCAGCGTATTCGGGAGTGGGGCCAACGTCCTGACTTTC.

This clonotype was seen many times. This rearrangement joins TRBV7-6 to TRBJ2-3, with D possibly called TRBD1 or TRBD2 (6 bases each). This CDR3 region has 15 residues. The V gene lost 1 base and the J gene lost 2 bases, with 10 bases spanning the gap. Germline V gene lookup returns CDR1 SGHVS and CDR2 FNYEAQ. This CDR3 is CASSLGGANTDTQYF. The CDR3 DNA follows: TGTGCCAGCAGCTTAGGGGGGGCCAACACAGATACGCAGTATTTT.

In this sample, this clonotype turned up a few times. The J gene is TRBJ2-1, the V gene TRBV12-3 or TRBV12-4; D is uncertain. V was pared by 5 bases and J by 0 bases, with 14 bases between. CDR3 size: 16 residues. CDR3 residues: CASSPPSASSYNEQFF. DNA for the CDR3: TGTGCCAGCAGTCCCCCGTCGGCGAGCTCCTACAATGAGCAGTTCTTC.